This T cell receptor (beta chain) was sequenced in a study of beta chain features in type 1 diabetes. Findings and limits, study-wide: Within the patient group, naive, central memory and Treg TCRB repertoires appeared more similar to each other than within healthy donors. Moderate yet significant TCRB CDR3 shortening was seen in Type 1 diabetes patients in all four CD4+ subsets. Lower insertion and higher deletion counts appeared at VDJ junctions in type 1 diabetes patients.

One heparinised draw of blood, averaging about 116 mL, came from each donor. Researchers reported sorting CD4+ naive, central memory, regulatory and stem cell-like memory cells via CD45RO/CCR7/CD25/CD127/CD95/CD27. Since all of the isolated RNA was reverse transcribed, expressed TCRB transcripts were what got sequenced. Produced via immunoSEQ multiplex PCR; TCRdb's table is partial and in-frame only. The profile shows 150,000 or so clones, about 9% of them singletons. In germline, CDR1 is SNHLY, CDR2 FYNNEI. The germline V and J ends were trimmed by 4 bases and 3 bases, with 10 bases remaining between them. This CDR3 region has 14 residues. With respect to this clone: The antigen remains undetermined.

Source material: central memory CD4+ T cells from blood. V usage is TRBV2 and J usage is TRBJ2-1; D might be TRBD2 (6 bases). This TCR derives from a woman under 30 with type 1 diabetes. The CDR3 loop reads CASSAGRGYNEQFF. DNA of the CDR3: TGTGCCAGCAGTGCGGGGCGGGGCTACAATGAGCAGTTCTTC.